This is a list of T cell receptor beta chains from one sample in a study of graft-versus-host responses after intestinal transplantation. The repertoire was sequenced with immunoSEQ multiplex PCR; TCRdb's copy has only in-frame clones and lacks some. The table records several thousand clones, approximately 30% of them present only once. The specimen comprised alloreactive CD4+ T cells from a mixed lymphocyte reaction culture, sampled before intestinal transplant. Receptor source: a human patient who received an intestinal transplant. Both conserved end residues are part of each CDR3. A D gene is named only where the DNA matches it firmly. The listing skips clone size in some rows; elsewhere it reads once, few, many or a size class.

>TRBD1|TRBV5-4|TRBJ2-3|-
CASSSNRPGQGTDTQYF
TGTGCCAGCAGCTCCAACCGTCCGGGACAGGGGACAGATACGCAGTATTTT
>-|TRBV11-3|TRBJ2-2|-
CASSPHKTSGELFF
TGTGCCAGCAGCCCTCACAAGACAAGCGGGGAGCTGTTTTTT
>-|TRBV28|TRBJ2-1|once
CASSFGGLNEQFF
TGTGCCAGCAGTTTCGGAGGGCTAAATGAGCAGTTCTTC
>TRBD1|TRBV11-3|TRBJ2-3|-
CASSQGQGSDTQYF
TGTGCCAGCAGCCAAGGACAGGGGTCTGATACGCAGTATTTT
>TRBD1|TRBV9|TRBJ2-1|few
CASSPGQGYYNEQFF
TGTGCCAGCAGCCCAGGACAGGGGTATTACAATGAGCAGTTCTTC
>TRBD2|TRBV2|TRBJ2-3|-
CASSVGGGEGTDTQYF
TGTGCCAGCAGTGTAGGCGGGGGAGAAGGCACAGATACGCAGTATTTT
>-|TRBV5-1|TRBJ2-3|few
CASRESPRDTQYF
TGCGCCAGCAGGGAGTCCCCAAGAGATACGCAGTATTTT
>-|TRBV12-5|TRBJ1-1|few
CAARLRDENTEAFF
TGTGCTGCAAGACTTCGGGATGAGAACACTGAAGCTTTCTTT
>-|TRBV7-3|TRBJ2-7|few
CASSLTAGAYEQYF
TGTGCCAGCAGCTTAACTGCAGGGGCCTACGAGCAGTACTTC
>-|TRBV7-9|TRBJ2-3|-
CASSLDAGDTQYF
TGTGCCAGCAGCTTAGATGCCGGAGATACGCAGTATTTT
>-|TRBV29-1|TRBJ2-5|-
CSVDGNGEETQYF
TGCAGCGTTGACGGGAATGGGGAAGAGACCCAGTACTTC
>-|TRBV28|TRBJ2-5|few
CASSLMGRWQALETQYF
TGTGCCAGCAGTTTAATGGGTCGTTGGCAGGCGTTGGAGACCCAGTACTTC
>-|TRBV19|TRBJ1-2|-
CASSLFLKAGTNYGYTF
TGTGCCAGTAGCCTATTTTTGAAAGCCGGGACTAACTATGGCTACACCTTC
>-|TRBV7-8|TRBJ1-6|-
CASSLDSVSPLHF
TGTGCCAGCAGCTTGGATAGCGTTTCACCCCTCCACTTT
>TRBD1|TRBV15|TRBJ2-5|-
CATSSRQGAETQYF
TGTGCCACCAGCAGTCGACAGGGAGCGGAGACCCAGTACTTC
>TRBD1|TRBV9|TRBJ2-3|-
CASSAGTGFTDTQYF
TGTGCCAGCAGCGCCGGGACAGGGTTCACAGATACGCAGTATTTT
>-|TRBV30|TRBJ1-1|few
CAWSTRGGAFF
TGTGCCTGGAGTACCCGGGGGGGAGCTTTCTTT
>TRBD1|TRBV19|TRBJ2-2|medium-sized
CATTRTGVPGELFF
TGTGCCACGACTAGGACAGGGGTTCCCGGGGAGCTGTTTTTT
>-|TRBV7-9|TRBJ2-7|medium-sized
CASTRGYEQYF
TGTGCCAGCACCCGGGGGTACGAGCAGTACTTC
>-|TRBV5-1|TRBJ2-3|-
CASSLGAGYPDTQYF
TGCGCCAGCAGCTTGGGAGCAGGGTATCCAGATACGCAGTATTTT
>-|TRBV6-5|TRBJ1-5|medium-sized
CASSYSSQVGNQPQHF
TGTGCCAGCAGTTACTCGTCGCAGGTGGGCAATCAGCCCCAGCATTTT
>TRBD2|TRBV28|TRBJ2-2|medium-sized
CASVPGGVQGSGELFF
TGTGCCAGCGTGCCGGGGGGGGTCCAGGGATCCGGGGAGCTGTTTTTT
>TRBD1|TRBV6-1|TRBJ1-6|medium-sized
CASRPGQYNSPLHF
TGTGCCAGCCGACCGGGACAGTATAATTCACCCCTCCACTTT
>TRBD1|TRBV10-3|TRBJ1-2|few
CAISFGTGDSYGYTF
TGTGCCATCAGCTTCGGGACAGGGGATAGCTATGGCTACACCTTC
>TRBD1|TRBV2|TRBJ2-2|few
CASSSTGSIGELFF
TGTGCCAGCAGTTCGACAGGGTCGATCGGGGAGCTGTTTTTT
>TRBD1|TRBV7-8|TRBJ1-5|-
CASSFVTGATQPQHF
TGTGCCAGCAGCTTTGTGACAGGGGCTACTCAGCCCCAGCATTTT
>-|TRBV2|TRBJ2-7|medium-sized
CASSYFREQYF
TGTGCCAGCAGTTATTTTCGCGAGCAGTACTTC
>TRBD1|TRBV4-1|TRBJ1-1|-
CASSQGTGLGNTEAFF
TGCGCCAGCAGCCAAGGGACAGGGTTGGGGAACACTGAAGCTTTCTTT
>-|TRBV10-3|TRBJ1-2|-
CAIGGGPNYGYTF
TGTGCCATCGGGGGGGGCCCTAACTATGGCTACACCTTC
>-|TRBV11-2|TRBJ2-7|few
CASSSSSAYEQYF
TGTGCCAGCAGCAGCTCCTCGGCCTACGAGCAGTACTTC
>-|TRBV4-2|TRBJ2-1|few
CASRTGTPLNEQFF
TGTGCCAGCCGGACCGGGACTCCTCTTAATGAGCAGTTCTTC
>-|TRBV5-1|TRBJ2-3|medium-sized
CASSLDPVTDTQYF
TGCGCCAGCAGCTTGGATCCAGTCACAGATACGCAGTATTTT
>TRBD2|TRBV28|TRBJ2-3|few
CASTLAAGNTQYF
TGTGCCAGCACCCTAGCGGCCGGGAATACGCAGTATTTT
>-|TRBV9|TRBJ1-4|-
CASSGRGQGHEKLFF
TGTGCCAGCAGCGGCAGGGGTCAGGGCCATGAAAAACTGTTTTTT
>-|TRBV30|TRBJ1-5|medium-sized
CAWTRGMRQPQHF
TGTGCCTGGACACGGGGGATGCGGCAGCCCCAGCATTTT
>TRBD1|TRBV2|TRBJ1-5|medium-sized
CASSARQGASNQPQHF
TGTGCCAGCAGCGCTAGACAGGGGGCTAGCAATCAGCCCCAGCATTTT
>TRBD2|TRBV4-1|TRBJ2-7|once
CASSQVGLAAEQYF
TGCGCCAGCAGCCAGGTGGGACTAGCGGCAGAGCAGTACTTC
>-|TRBV7-9|TRBJ2-3|few
CASSSLPSTDTQYF
TGTGCCAGCAGCTCTCTACCATCCACAGATACGCAGTATTTT
>-|TRBV2|TRBJ1-1|-
CASTPGRESEAFF
TGTGCCAGCACCCCGGGACGGGAGTCTGAAGCTTTCTTT
>-|TRBV2|TRBJ2-1|-
CASSELEHNEQFF
TGTGCCAGCAGCGAACTAGAGCACAATGAGCAGTTCTTC
>-|TRBV10-3|TRBJ1-1|-
CAISESLTGTEAFF
TGTGCCATCAGTGAGTCCTTAACGGGGACTGAAGCTTTCTTT
>-|TRBV6-5|TRBJ1-4|few
CASRRGNEKLFF
TGTGCCAGCAGGCGCGGGAATGAAAAACTGTTTTTT
>-|TRBV6-5|TRBJ1-2|medium-sized
CASSLGQRSYYGYTF
TGTGCCAGCAGCCTAGGACAGAGGTCCTACTATGGCTACACCTTC
>TRBD2|TRBV7-3|TRBJ2-1|few
CASSRNSGSSYNEQFF
TGTGCCAGCAGTCGGAACAGCGGGAGCTCCTACAATGAGCAGTTCTTC
>-|TRBV5-1|TRBJ2-7|-
CASSLVGAGGPYEQYF
TGCGCCAGCAGCTTGGTGGGGGCCGGCGGCCCCTACGAGCAGTACTTC
>TRBD1|TRBV2|TRBJ1-1|few
CASSDRQGVLGTEAFF
TGTGCCAGCAGTGACCGTCAGGGGGTTTTGGGCACTGAAGCTTTCTTT
>-|TRBV18|TRBJ2-2|-
CASSGLRIRRDTGELFF
TGTGCCAGCTCAGGTTTGCGGATACGGCGAGACACCGGGGAGCTGTTTTTT
>TRBD2|TRBV2|TRBJ2-5|-
CASSFSSGRGETQYF
TGTGCCAGCAGTTTCTCTAGCGGGAGAGGTGAGACCCAGTACTTC
>TRBD1|TRBV7-9|TRBJ1-1|-
CASSFRDRATEAFF
TGTGCCAGCAGCTTCCGGGACAGGGCAACTGAAGCTTTCTTT
>TRBD1|TRBV5-6|TRBJ1-6|-
CASSRGQGGNSPLHF
TGTGCCAGCAGCCGGGGACAGGGCGGGAATTCACCCCTCCACTTT
>TRBD2|TRBV9|TRBJ2-5|-
CASSSVSGRWETQYF
TGTGCCAGCAGCAGCGTTAGCGGGAGATGGGAGACCCAGTACTTC
>-|TRBV10-3|TRBJ1-1|-
CAIGRGVTNTEAFF
TGTGCCATCGGTCGGGGGGTAACGAACACTGAAGCTTTCTTT
>-|TRBV5-6|TRBJ1-1|-
CASLSLGLTNTEAFF
TGTGCCAGCCTAAGCCTGGGACTGACGAACACTGAAGCTTTCTTT
>-|TRBV7-6|TRBJ1-1|-
CASSPVRGTEAFF
TGTGCCAGCAGCCCAGTCAGGGGCACTGAAGCTTTCTTT